These T cell receptor beta chains were read from a single sample in a study of T-cell reconstitution after alpha-beta-depleted transplantation in children. Each CDR3 protein gets one entry after TCRdb re-called the PCR reads with MiXCR. Here the sample spans a few hundred thousand distinct CDR3 sequences, more than 20% being singletons. Sequenced material: PBMCs, taken before TCRalphabeta/CD19-depleted stem cell transplant. The receptors here all came from a boy under three years old with Wiskott-Aldrich syndrome, due to receive a stem cell transplant. The CDR3 runs from the conserved cysteine through the conserved F or W. The order of the fields is D gene, V gene, clone size, J gene, CDR3 DNA, CDR3 protein. The D gene is left open where the match is weak. A clone size is listed for some rows: how often the clone was seen (once, few, many), or a class if it is expanded.

D: TRBD2
V: TRBV24-1
size: .
J: TRBJ2-1
DNA: TGTGCCACCAGTGACCCAAGCGGGAGGGGGTACAATGAGCAGTTCTTC
CDR3: CATSDPSGRGYNEQFF

D: TRBD2
V: TRBV20-1
size: .
J: TRBJ2-2
DNA: TGCAGTGCTAAACTAGCGGGCAGACCGAACACCGGGGAGCTGTTTTTT
CDR3: CSAKLAGRPNTGELFF

D: .
V: TRBV7-2
size: few
J: TRBJ1-3
DNA: TGTGCCAGCAGCTTAGAGGGGAGCCGTTCTGGAAACACCATATATTTT
CDR3: CASSLEGSRSGNTIYF

D: .
V: TRBV5-1
size: few
J: TRBJ2-1
DNA: TGCGCCAGCAGATTGGGGCGGTATGAGCAGTTCTTC
CDR3: CASRLGRYEQFF

D: TRBD1
V: TRBV5-1
size: .
J: TRBJ2-7
DNA: TGCGCCAGCAGCCTTCTCCCTGACAGGGCCTACGAGCAGTACTTC
CDR3: CASSLLPDRAYEQYF

D: .
V: TRBV20-1
size: .
J: TRBJ1-4
DNA: TGCAGTGCCCTCCCGGACGGGACCGCCGGGGTAAAACTGTTTTTT
CDR3: CSALPDGTAGVKLFF

D: .
V: TRBV5-1
size: few
J: TRBJ2-1
DNA: TGCGCCAGCAGCTTGAATGGGGGCTTGAATGAGCAGTTCTTC
CDR3: CASSLNGGLNEQFF

D: TRBD2
V: TRBV5-1
size: few
J: TRBJ2-3
DNA: TGCGCCAGCAGTTATCCCCCCCACCCACGGGAGGGCCCAAATACGCAGTATTTT
CDR3: CASSYPPHPREGPNTQYF

D: TRBD2
V: TRBV7-2
size: .
J: TRBJ2-7
DNA: TGTGCCAGCAGCCCTAATTTCTTCGGGACTAGGGCCGAGCAGTACTTC
CDR3: CASSPNFFGTRAEQYF

D: .
V: TRBV2
size: few
J: TRBJ2-1
DNA: TGTGCCAGCAGTGAAAGTCTAGACCCCAATGAGCAGTTCTTC
CDR3: CASSESLDPNEQFF

D: .
V: TRBV10-3
size: .
J: TRBJ2-2
DNA: TGTGCCATCAGTGGGGGTACGATCACCGGGGAGCTGTTTTTT
CDR3: CAISGGTITGELFF

D: .
V: TRBV7-9
size: .
J: TRBJ2-1
DNA: TGTGCCAGCAGCTTAAGAAGGGGGTGGGGGGTTCACAATGAGCAGTTCTTC
CDR3: CASSLRRGWGVHNEQFF

D: .
V: TRBV12-3/TRBV12-4
size: few
J: TRBJ2-3
DNA: TGTGCCAGCAGAGCCTACGATACGCAGTATTTT
CDR3: CASRAYDTQYF

D: .
V: TRBV7-9
size: .
J: TRBJ2-1
DNA: TGTGCCAGCAGCTCACTAGTTTTCTATGAGCAGTTCTTC
CDR3: CASSSLVFYEQFF

D: TRBD2
V: TRBV29-1
size: .
J: TRBJ2-3
DNA: TGCAGCGTTAAGGGGACTAGCGGGAGCGCAGATACGCATTATTTT
CDR3: CSVKGTSGSADTHYF

D: TRBD1
V: TRBV12-3/TRBV12-4
size: .
J: TRBJ2-1
DNA: TGTGCCAGCAGTCCCGGGACAGTAATCTACAATGAGCAGTTCTTC
CDR3: CASSPGTVIYNEQFF

D: .
V: TRBV12-3/TRBV12-4
size: .
J: TRBJ2-7
DNA: TGTGCCAGCAGTTTGAATGATCTCTACGAGCAGTACTTC
CDR3: CASSLNDLYEQYF

D: TRBD1
V: TRBV5-5
size: .
J: TRBJ2-7
DNA: TGTGCCAGCAGCCCTACCCCGACAGGGGGTGTGGACGAGCAGTACTTC
CDR3: CASSPTPTGGVDEQYF

D: .
V: TRBV24-1
size: .
J: TRBJ2-1
DNA: TGTGCCACCAGTGATTTGAACAGTCCCCGAAATTACAATGAGCAGTTCTTC
CDR3: CATSDLNSPRNYNEQFF

D: TRBD2
V: TRBV12-3/TRBV12-4
size: .
J: TRBJ2-3
DNA: TGTGCCAGCAGTGGACTAGCGGGGATGGTGACGCAGTATTTT
CDR3: CASSGLAGMVTQYF

D: TRBD1
V: TRBV12-3/TRBV12-4
size: .
J: TRBJ1-1
DNA: TGTGCCAGCAGTCCGTACAGGGGGTCCACTGAAGCTTTCTTT
CDR3: CASSPYRGSTEAFF

D: TRBD1
V: TRBV28
size: few
J: TRBJ1-4
DNA: TGTGCCAGCAGTTGGTGGGACAGGGGGGCTGAAAAACTGTTTTTT
CDR3: CASSWWDRGAEKLFF

D: .
V: TRBV7-9
size: few
J: TRBJ1-6
DNA: TGTGCCAGCAGCTTCCGGGGCTCCTATAATTCACCCCTCCACTTT
CDR3: CASSFRGSYNSPLHF

D: .
V: TRBV20-1
size: .
J: TRBJ2-3
DNA: TGCAGTGCTAGAGATCCTAAGGGGGTATTACGCACAGATACGCAGTATTTT
CDR3: CSARDPKGVLRTDTQYF

D: TRBD1
V: TRBV5-1
size: .
J: TRBJ1-1
DNA: TGCGCCAGCAGCGGGCAGGGGGCGACAACTGAAGCTTTCTTT
CDR3: CASSGQGATTEAFF

D: .
V: TRBV3-1
size: few
J: TRBJ2-3
DNA: TGTGCCAGCAGCCAAGAAATCAGGGAGGAACCTCGAAGGCCGTGGGGCACAGATACGCAGTATTTT
CDR3: CASSQEIREEPRRPWGTDTQYF

D: .
V: TRBV5-1
size: .
J: TRBJ2-7
DNA: TGCGCCAGCAGCTTGGAACAGAACTACGAGCAGTACTTC
CDR3: CASSLEQNYEQYF

D: .
V: TRBV28
size: few
J: TRBJ2-5
DNA: TGTGCCAGCACTCCCAATCGGGAGACCCAGTACTTC
CDR3: CASTPNRETQYF

D: TRBD2
V: TRBV5-1
size: .
J: TRBJ2-1
DNA: TGCGCCAGCAGCTTGGACCCCCATAGCGGGAATAATGAGCAGTTCTTC
CDR3: CASSLDPHSGNNEQFF

D: TRBD1
V: TRBV20-1
size: .
J: TRBJ1-5
DNA: TGCAGTGCTAGAGGGGACAGCTTAAATCAGCCCCAGCATTTT
CDR3: CSARGDSLNQPQHF

D: TRBD2
V: TRBV12-3/TRBV12-4
size: .
J: TRBJ2-3
DNA: TGTGCCAGCAGTTTAGTAAGAGGAGGGAGGGCCTGGAGCACAGATACGCAGTATTTT
CDR3: CASSLVRGGRAWSTDTQYF

D: .
V: TRBV29-1
size: .
J: TRBJ2-6
DNA: TGCAGCGTTGGGGTGTCGGCCAACGTCCTGACTTTC
CDR3: CSVGVSANVLTF

D: .
V: TRBV5-1
size: .
J: TRBJ2-3
DNA: TGCGCCAGCAGCTTGGCGATAGGGGAAGGTACAGATACGCAGTATTTT
CDR3: CASSLAIGEGTDTQYF

D: .
V: TRBV29-1
size: .
J: TRBJ2-7
DNA: TGCAGCGTTGGCACAGGGTTCGAGCAGTACTTC
CDR3: CSVGTGFEQYF

D: TRBD1
V: TRBV5-1
size: few
J: TRBJ1-2
DNA: TGCGCCAGCAGCTCCGGGACAGGATTCTTAGCTAACTATGGCTACACCTTC
CDR3: CASSSGTGFLANYGYTF

D: .
V: TRBV27
size: .
J: TRBJ1-1
DNA: TGTGCCAGCAGTTTAATCCGGGGTCCGATGAACACTGAAGCTTTCTTT
CDR3: CASSLIRGPMNTEAFF

D: .
V: TRBV28
size: .
J: TRBJ1-5
DNA: TGTGCCAGCAGTTTCATAAATCAGCCCCAGCATTTT
CDR3: CASSFINQPQHF

D: TRBD2
V: TRBV5-1
size: few
J: TRBJ2-3
DNA: TGCGCCAGCAGCTTGTTCCAGGGACTAGCGGGGTTCACAGATACGCAGTATTTT
CDR3: CASSLFQGLAGFTDTQYF

D: .
V: TRBV5-1
size: .
J: TRBJ2-7
DNA: TGCGCCAGCAGCCCCCTCGGGGACTACGAGCAGTACTTC
CDR3: CASSPLGDYEQYF

D: TRBD1
V: TRBV5-1
size: few
J: TRBJ2-1
DNA: TGTGCCAGCAGTTCGGGACAGGGGTACAATGAGCAGTTCTTC
CDR3: CASSSGQGYNEQFF

D: TRBD2
V: TRBV18
size: .
J: TRBJ2-7
DNA: TGTGCCAGCTCAGCGATTAGCGGGATCGACGAGCAGTACTTC
CDR3: CASSAISGIDEQYF

D: .
V: TRBV4-2
size: .
J: TRBJ2-7
DNA: TGTGCCAGCAGCCGGCGCCTCTACTCCTACGAGCAGTACTTC
CDR3: CASSRRLYSYEQYF

D: .
V: TRBV12-3/TRBV12-4
size: few
J: TRBJ1-4
DNA: TGTGCCAGCAGTTTAGGAGAGGGGCTAGAAGAAAAACTGTTTTTT
CDR3: CASSLGEGLEEKLFF

D: TRBD2
V: TRBV7-8
size: .
J: TRBJ2-2
DNA: TGTGCCAGCAGGGGGTCAGGGTGGCTAGCGGATAACACCGGGGAGCTGTTTTTT
CDR3: CASRGSGWLADNTGELFF

D: .
V: TRBV5-1
size: .
J: TRBJ2-1
DNA: TGCGCCAGCAGCTTGGGGTTTCGACATAACAATGAGCAGTTCTTC
CDR3: CASSLGFRHNNEQFF

D: .
V: TRBV29-1
size: few
J: TRBJ2-7
DNA: TGCAGCGTTCGAAACGGATACGAGCAGTACTTC
CDR3: CSVRNGYEQYF

D: .
V: TRBV5-1
size: .
J: TRBJ2-7
DNA: TGCGCCAGCAGCTTCGCACCTCCACGCGGATCCTACGAGCAGTACTTC
CDR3: CASSFAPPRGSYEQYF

D: TRBD2
V: TRBV6-1
size: few
J: TRBJ2-5
DNA: TGTGCCAGCAGTCGGCGGGAGACTCAAGAGACCCAGTACTTC
CDR3: CASSRRETQETQYF

D: .
V: TRBV20-1
size: .
J: TRBJ2-1
DNA: TGCAGTGCTAGAGATCCCGGAACAGCGGGCGATGAGCAGTTCTTC
CDR3: CSARDPGTAGDEQFF

D: .
V: TRBV6-2/TRBV6-3
size: .
J: TRBJ2-3
DNA: TGTGCCAGCACCTGGAGGTCAGATACGCAGTATTTT
CDR3: CASTWRSDTQYF

D: .
V: TRBV27
size: .
J: TRBJ2-1
DNA: TGTGCCAGCAGTTTATCCCCTTGGTCGTACAATGAGCAGTTCTTC
CDR3: CASSLSPWSYNEQFF

D: .
V: TRBV6-1
size: few
J: TRBJ2-1
DNA: TGTGCCAGCACCAAAATTCGCCATGAGCAGTTCTTC
CDR3: CASTKIRHEQFF

D: .
V: TRBV7-9
size: few
J: TRBJ2-2
DNA: TGTGCCAGTAATGTTCGGGGCACGGACACCGGGGAGCTGTTTTTT
CDR3: CASNVRGTDTGELFF

D: TRBD2
V: TRBV20-1
size: .
J: TRBJ2-1
DNA: TGCAGTGCTAGTCTGGGGGGACTAGGTCTCTATGAGCAGTTCTTC
CDR3: CSASLGGLGLYEQFF

D: .
V: TRBV4-1
size: .
J: TRBJ2-1
DNA: TGCGCCAGCAGCCAGAAGATGGCAGGGGATGAGCAGTTCTTC
CDR3: CASSQKMAGDEQFF